One and the same sample provided the 32 T cell receptor beta chains below, sequenced in a study of blood T cell repertoires in COVID-19. TCRdb's copy holds only in-frame clones and misses some; the assay was immunoSEQ multiplex PCR. This sample has about 88,000 clones; roughly 90% occur once, and the top ten carry less than 2%. Sequencing input: peripheral blood. The receptors were gathered from a man aged 60 to 69 with acute or convalescent COVID-19.

The chain links TRBV2 to TRBJ2-2; possibly TRBD2 for D (5 bases). The CDR3 extends over 13 amino acids. Trimming left V 5 bases short and J 4 bases short, with 8 bases between. CDR1 and CDR2 from the germline V gene are SNHLY and FYNNEI. CDR3 loop: CASSLAPTGELFF. CDR3 DNA: TGTGCCAGCAGTCTAGCACCCACCGGGGAGCTGTTTTTT.

The chain links TRBV11-3 to TRBJ2-2; 8 nucleotides line up with TRBD1. V trimming: 5 bases; J trimming: 6 bases; junction bases outside the gene matches: 5. The CDR3 extends over 14 amino acids. Germline values: CDR1 SGHNT, CDR2 YENEEA. This CDR3 is CASSNDRGAGELFF. The CDR3 nucleotides are TGTGCCAGCAGCAATGACAGGGGTGCCGGGGAGCTGTTTTTT.

The gene calls are TRBV6-5 and TRBJ2-7; maybe TRBD1 (5 bases). Germline loops: CDR1 MNHEY, CDR2 SVGAGI. The CDR3 sequence is 13 residues long. The V and J ends lost 0 bases and 7 bases respectively, with 10 bases between them. The CDR3 DNA sequence: TGTGCCAGCAGTTACTCGGGCAGGGATGAGCAGTACTTC. It translates to CASSYSGRDEQYF.

This clone occurred once. The chain joins TRBV7-9 to TRBJ1-5; D is undetermined. V was clipped by 2 bases and J by 5 bases, with 7 bases between them. The CDR3 extends over 13 amino acids. Germline V CDR1 and CDR2: SEHNR, FQNEAQ (reference sequence). DNA for the CDR3: TGTGCCAGCAGCTTATCGGGAGATCAGCCCCAGCATTTT. Translated, it gives CASSLSGDQPQHF.

This clone has at least ten counts. The V gene is TRBV7-9, the J gene TRBJ2-7; D may be TRBD2 (5 bases). The CDR3 runs to 13 residues. The ends were cut back, 1 base at V and 6 bases at J, with 10 bases in the middle. Germline V lookup: CDR1 SEHNR, CDR2 FQNEAQ (reference sequence). The chain's CDR3 is CASSLGSGSEQYF. CDR3 in DNA: TGTGCCAGCAGCTTAGGGTCGGGGAGCGAGCAGTACTTC.

The genes are TRBV11-2 and TRBJ2-5; no firm D call. There are 15 residues in the CDR3. Trimming stripped 4 bases from V and 4 bases from J, with 16 bases between. The V gene's germline CDR1 is SGHAT and CDR2 FQNNGV. CDR3 sequence (DNA): TGTGCCAGCAGCTCGGGTCGCGGTGGTTCAGAGACCCAGTACTTC. As protein: CASSSGRGGSETQYF.

This chain joins TRBV7-9 and TRBJ2-1; D perhaps matches TRBD1 (5 bases). The germline V gene encodes CDR1 SEHNR and CDR2 FQNEAQ (reference sequence). Trimming left V 5 bases short and J 1 base short, with 18 bases between. This CDR3 contains 17 residues. The CDR3 region is CASSRVLGRDSYNEQFF. CDR3 DNA sequence: TGTGCCAGCAGCAGGGTGCTGGGCAGGGATTCCTACAATGAGCAGTTCTTC. Full variable domain (outside the CDR3, taken from reference TRBV7-9 and TRBJ2-1): DTGVSQNPRHKITKRGQNVTFRCDPISEHNRLYWYRQTLGQGPEFLTYFQNEAQLEKSRLLSDRFSAERPKGSFSTLEIQRTEQGDSAMYLCASSRVLGRDSYNEQFFGPGTRLTVL.

This chain uses TRBV27 with TRBJ2-3; TRBD2 is a possible D gene (7 bases). V shed 2 bases and J shed 0 bases, with 12 bases lying between them. The CDR3 has 16 amino acids. The germline CDR1 and CDR2 sequences are MNHEY and SMNVEV (reference sequence). In nucleotides, the CDR3 is TGTGCCAGCAGTTTAAGGGGGACTACTAGCACAGATACGCAGTATTTT. Translated, it gives CASSLRGTTSTDTQYF.

V and J are TRBV24-1 and TRBJ2-5; 9 bases match TRBD2. CDR1 is KGHDR and CDR2 is SFDVKD in the germline V gene. CDR3 length equals 16 residues. V was pared by 0 bases and J by 4 bases, with 5 bases of the junction left unmatched. CDR3 sequence reads: CATSDLGGAGGETQYF. The CDR3 DNA sequence: TGTGCCACCAGTGATTTGGGTGGAGCGGGAGGAGAGACCCAGTACTTC.

This chain links TRBV19 with TRBJ2-7; TRBD1 matches 7 bases. The CDR3 is 13 amino acids. Germline V gene data show CDR1 as LNHDA and CDR2 as SQIVND (reference sequence). V shed 5 bases, J shed 3 bases, and the junction held 4 bases outside the gene matches. In DNA, the CDR3 is TGTGCCAGTAGTCCGGGGACAGACTACGAGCAGTACTTC. Amino acid sequence: CASSPGTDYEQYF.

The chain is built from TRBV6-2 or TRBV6-3 and TRBJ1-1; a possible D gene is TRBD1 (6 bases). Trimming left V 6 bases short and J 7 bases short, with 12 bases between. Germline lookup yields CDR1 MNHEY and CDR2 SVGEGT. CDR3 length equals 12 residues. CDR3 loop: CASSDRLYEAFF. The CDR3 DNA reads as TGTGCCAGCAGCGACAGGTTGTATGAAGCTTTCTTT.

V is TRBV24-1 and J is TRBJ2-3, with 10 bases that match TRBD1. The CDR3 is 15 residues long. Germline CDR1 reads KGHDR; CDR2 reads SFDVKD. J was trimmed by 4 bases and V by 8 bases; bases with no gene match: 8. The CDR3 DNA follows: TGTGCCACCAACCCCGGGACAGGGGCTCCAGATACGCAGTATTTT. The encoded protein is CATNPGTGAPDTQYF.

The chain carries TRBV6-1 and TRBJ1-2; the D is unclear. This CDR3 has 10 amino acids. Deletions cut 2 bases from V and 8 bases from J, with 3 bases between. The V gene's germline CDR1 is MNHNS and CDR2 SASEGT. CDR3 nucleotide sequence: TGTGCCAGCAGTGAACGGGGCTACACCTTC. The encoded protein is CASSERGYTF.

The rearrangement links TRBV12-3 or TRBV12-4 to TRBJ2-1; 8 bases are a match to TRBD2. The CDR3 consists of 12 residues. Trimming at V came to 5 bases and at J to 9 bases, leaving 3 bases not matched to a gene. CDR3 sequence (DNA): TGTGCCAGCAGTCGGGGGGGAAGTGAGCAGTTCTTC. This translates into CASSRGGSEQFF.

The chain is built from TRBV27 and TRBJ1-2; 8 bases line up with TRBD1. Germline CDR1 is MNHEY and CDR2 is SMNVEV (reference sequence). The CDR3 consists of 13 residues. V dropped 4 bases and J dropped 5; count of bases not matched to a gene: 3. The CDR3 nucleotides are TGTGCCAGCAGTTCACAGGGGGGATATGGCTACACCTTC. It is translated as CASSSQGGYGYTF.

The chain has TRBV2 and TRBJ1-5; 7 bases are shared with TRBD1. The ends lost 3 bases at V and 2 bases at J; junction bases unmatched: 10. The germline CDR1 and CDR2 sequences are SNHLY and FYNNEI. The CDR3 has 17 amino acids. For the CDR3, the DNA is TGTGCCAGCAGTGATATCCCGACAGGGTGGGGCAATCAGCCCCAGCATTTT. Its translation: CASSDIPTGWGNQPQHF.

The genes are TRBV28 and TRBJ2-7; 7 bases map to TRBD1. The V gene end was trimmed by 6 bases and the J gene end by 0 bases; junction bases not matched to a gene: 8. The CDR3 has 15 amino acids. Per the germline V gene, CDR1 is MDHEN and CDR2 is SYDVKM. The CDR3 sequence: CASRSTGETSYEQYF. The CDR3 nucleotides read TGTGCCAGCAGGTCTACAGGGGAAACCTCCTACGAGCAGTACTTC.

The V and J genes are TRBV7-2 and TRBJ2-3; 12 nucleotides agree with TRBD2. Germline CDR1 and CDR2: SGHTA and FQGNSA. The CDR3 contains 17 residues. The V and J ends lost 1 base and 3 bases, in that order; junction bases with no gene match: 5. The CDR3 sequence is CASSLVVLAGGTDTQYF. The DNA for the CDR3 is TGTGCCAGCAGCTTAGTAGTTCTAGCGGGAGGGACAGATACGCAGTATTTT.

The V and J genes are TRBV19 and TRBJ2-3; D may be TRBD1 (6 bases). The CDR3 spans 17 residues. Trimming took 3 bases from V and 2 from J, leaving 18 bases between them. Germline CDR1 and CDR2: LNHDA and SQIVND (reference sequence). The CDR3 DNA reads TGTGCCAGTAGTATCCTTTACGACAGGTCTAACACAGATACGCAGTATTTT. Amino acids: CASSILYDRSNTDTQYF.

The J gene is TRBJ2-7, the V gene TRBV15; TRBD2 might be the D (5 bases). Trimming took off 3 bases at V and 7 bases at J, with 16 bases between the two ends. Germline V CDR1 and CDR2: LNHNV, YYDKDF (reference sequence). The CDR3 has 14 amino acids. The DNA for the CDR3 is TGTGCCACCAGCAGCCCGACGAGGGTGAGTGAGCAGTACTTC. The encoded protein is CATSSPTRVSEQYF.

This clone occurred a few times. The CDR3 is CASSVDPRNTEAFF. CDR3 sequence (DNA): TGTGCCAGCAGTGTCGACCCTAGGAACACTGAAGCTTTCTTT. The chain combines TRBV2 with TRBJ1-1; D unresolved. V lost 4 bases and J 1 base, leaving 10 bases between the germline ends. The CDR3 extends over 14 amino acids. Germline V gene data show CDR1 as SNHLY and CDR2 as FYNNEI.

The chain uses TRBV5-1 and TRBJ2-1, with D perhaps matching TRBD1 (6 bases). The CDR3 length is 14 residues. V shed 2 bases and J shed 8 bases, with 14 bases lying between them. CDR1 and CDR2 from the germline V gene are SGHRS and YFSETQ. CDR3 bases: TGCGCCAGCAGCTTACAGGGCCTCGGCGATGAGCAGTTCTTC. Translating gives CASSLQGLGDEQFF.

V is TRBV9 and J is TRBJ1-1; D ambiguous. Germline assignment: CDR1 SGDLS and CDR2 YYNGEE. Trimming stripped 0 bases from V and 10 bases from J, with 13 bases between. CDR3 size: 13 residues. Here the CDR3 DNA reads TGTGCCAGCAGCGTAGCTACTGGAGGGCGAGCTTTCTTT. It encodes CASSVATGGRAFF. The variable domain in full, completed from reference TRBV9 and TRBJ1-1, reads DSGVTQTPKHLITATGQRVTLRCSPRSGDLSVYWYQQSLDQGLQFLIQYYNGEERAKGNILERFSAQQFPDLHSELNLSSLELGDSALYFCASSVATGGRAFFGQGTRLTVV.

The chain is built from TRBV7-9 and TRBJ2-3, with TRBD2 matching over 8 bases. The germline V gene has CDR1 SEHNR and CDR2 FQNEAQ (reference sequence). The CDR3 runs to 14 residues. V lost 5 bases, J lost 8 bases, and 9 bases stayed unmatched. The CDR3 DNA follows: TGTGCCAGCAGCCTGGTCGGGAGGGCGAGTACGCAGTATTTT. Protein: CASSLVGRASTQYF. The full variable domain, rest sourced from reference TRBV7-9 and TRBJ2-3, is DTGVSQNPRHKITKRGQNVTFRCDPISEHNRLYWYRQTLGQGPEFLTYFQNEAQLEKSRLLSDRFSAERPKGSFSTLEIQRTEQGDSAMYLCASSLVGRASTQYFGPGTRLTVL.

The chain employs TRBV19 and TRBJ1-2; no firm D call. The V end was cut by 10 bases, the J end by 6 bases, with 12 bases between. This CDR3 has 11 residues. Germline V lookup: CDR1 LNHDA, CDR2 SQIVND (reference sequence). The CDR3 nucleotides are TGTGCCACCACTTCGGTTAATGGCTACACCTTC. Its translation is CATTSVNGYTF.

This chain connects TRBV30 to TRBJ2-3; perhaps TRBD2 as D (5 bases). The CDR3 has 15 residues. CDR1 and CDR2 (germline): GTSNPN, SVGIG (reference sequence). Deletions cut 1 base from V and 6 bases from J, with 17 bases between. CDR3 nucleotide sequence: TGTGCCTGGAGTGAAATCGGGATCCGCGAGGATACGCAGTATTTT. Its translation is CAWSEIGIREDTQYF.

The chain couples TRBV18 to TRBJ2-7; D might be TRBD2 (6 bases). V shed 3 bases and J shed 6 bases, with 18 bases lying between them. The CDR3 runs to 15 residues. CDR1 and CDR2 (germline): KGHSH, LQKENI. The CDR3 bases are TGTGCCAGCTCACCCCTCGGGGGAGAAGGTTCCGAGCAGTACTTC. This gives the protein CASSPLGGEGSEQYF.

The CDR3 bases are TGTGCCAGCAGTTACGACAGGGATGAAGCAGGCAATCAGCCCCAGCATTTT. Amino acids: CASSYDRDEAGNQPQHF. The chain has TRBV6-2 or TRBV6-3 and TRBJ1-5, with 7 bases aligning to TRBD1. Germline V CDR1 and CDR2: MNHEY, SVGEGT. This CDR3 region has 17 residues. V lost 2 bases and J lost 2; bases outside the gene matches: 9.

This chain links TRBV7-2 with TRBJ1-2, with a weak D call TRBD1 (5 bases). The CDR3 extends over 13 amino acids. The V end was cut by 3 bases, the J end by 4 bases, with 9 bases between. The germline V gene encodes CDR1 SGHTA and CDR2 FQGNSA. The chain's CDR3 is CASSLDTLYGYTF. The CDR3, as DNA: TGTGCCAGCAGCTTGGACACTCTCTATGGCTACACCTTC.

The genes are TRBV7-8 and TRBJ1-2; 8 nucleotides match TRBD1. Trimming at V came to 1 base and at J to 3 bases, leaving 10 bases not matched to a gene. The CDR3 contains 17 residues. Germline V gene sequence: CDR1 SGHVS, CDR2 FQNEAQ. CDR3 sequence reads: CASSLDETGESYYGYTF. DNA of the CDR3: TGTGCCAGCAGCTTAGATGAGACAGGGGAATCTTACTATGGCTACACCTTC.

This clone was seen just once. The chain couples TRBV4-3 to TRBJ2-1, with D possibly matching TRBD2 (6 bases). Trimming pared 1 base from V and 10 bases from J, leaving 11 bases between. The CDR3 is 13 residues long. Germline CDR1 and CDR2: LGHNA and YSLEER. This CDR3 reads CASSQVGGPEQFF. The CDR3 nucleotides read TGCGCCAGCAGCCAAGTAGGAGGGCCCGAGCAGTTCTTC.

V gene TRBV5-1 combines with J gene TRBJ1-5, with 9 bases identical to TRBD1. The CDR3 loop spans 18 amino acids. Germline V gene sequence: CDR1 SGHRS, CDR2 YFSETQ. With 4 bases clipped from V and 1 base from J, the junction kept 12 bases outside the gene matches. CDR3 loop: CASSPRDRDFWSNQPQHF. The CDR3 bases are TGCGCCAGCAGCCCCCGGGACAGGGATTTTTGGAGCAATCAGCCCCAGCATTTT.